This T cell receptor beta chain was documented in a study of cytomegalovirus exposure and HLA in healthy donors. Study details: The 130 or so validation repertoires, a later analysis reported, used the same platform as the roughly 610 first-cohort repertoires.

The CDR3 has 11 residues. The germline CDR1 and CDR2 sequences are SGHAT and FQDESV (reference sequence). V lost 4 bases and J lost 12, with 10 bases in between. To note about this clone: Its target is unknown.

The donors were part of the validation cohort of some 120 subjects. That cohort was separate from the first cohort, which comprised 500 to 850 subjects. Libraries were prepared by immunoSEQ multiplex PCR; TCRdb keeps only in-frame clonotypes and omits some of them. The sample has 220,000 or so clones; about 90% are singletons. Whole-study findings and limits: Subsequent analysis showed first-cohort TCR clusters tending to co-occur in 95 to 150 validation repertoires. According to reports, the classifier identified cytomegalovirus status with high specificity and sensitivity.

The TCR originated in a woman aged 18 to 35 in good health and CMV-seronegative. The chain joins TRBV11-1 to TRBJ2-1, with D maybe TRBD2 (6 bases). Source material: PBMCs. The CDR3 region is CASSYPGRQFF. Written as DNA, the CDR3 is TGTGCCAGCAGCTACCCCGGGAGGCAGTTCTTC.